The 5 T cell receptor beta chains below come from one sample, sequenced in a study of human T cells and chemical hapten exposure. TCRdb reprocessed the RACE reads with MiXCR, giving one entry per CDR3 protein. The profile shows 150,000 to 200,000 distinct CDR3 sequences, more than 14% of them singletons. Time point of the sample: patch test 1, 2 weeks after DPC sensitization. Treatment reported: therapeutic diphenylcyclopropenone sensitization with weekly scalp DPC. Sequenced here: whole blood, sampled in connection with sensitization to the hapten diphenylcyclopropenone (DPC). These TCRs come from a woman aged 25 to 45 with alopecia areata. Some clones in this sample may be carry-over from other donors' samples.

This chain links TRBV5-5 with TRBJ1-5; D is perhaps TRBD1 (5 bases). This CDR3 is built from 12 residues. Trimming took off 0 bases at V and 13 bases at J, with 11 bases between the two ends. The germline CDR1 and CDR2 sequences are SGHKS and YYEKEE (reference sequence). CDR3 sequence reads: CASSLGQNQQHF. The CDR3 region has the DNA TGTGCCAGCAGCTTGGGACAGAATCAGCAGCATTTT.

This clonotype was recorded many times. The chain uses TRBV20-1 and TRBJ1-1; TRBD1 matches 7 bases. The trim removed 5 bases at V and 1 base at J, leaving 4 bases unmatched. The CDR3 is 13 amino acids. Per germline, CDR1 DFQATT and CDR2 SNEGSKA (reference sequence). The CDR3 bases are TGCAGTGCTCAAAGACAGGGGAACACTGAAGCTTTCTTT. Amino acids: CSAQRQGNTEAFF.

The chain has TRBV12-3 or TRBV12-4 and TRBJ2-3; D perhaps matches TRBD2 (7 bases). The CDR3 sequence is 16 residues long. Trimming cost V 6 bases and J 1 base, with 17 bases left between them. Written as DNA, the CDR3 is TGTGCCAGCAGCCGAATAGGGCGGGGGCGCACAGATACGCAGTATTTT. As protein: CASSRIGRGRTDTQYF.

This chain links TRBV2 with TRBJ1-1; D not resolved. In germline, CDR1 is SNHLY, CDR2 FYNNEI. The CDR3 loop spans 13 amino acids. Trimming took off 4 bases at V and 1 base at J, with 7 bases between the two ends. The CDR3 coding sequence is TGTGCCAGCAGTGGAGGCGGGAACACTGAAGCTTTCTTT. This codes for CASSGGGNTEAFF.

This clonotype was counted only a few times. The rearrangement links TRBV14 to TRBJ1-3; possibly TRBD1 for D (6 bases). Germline lookup yields CDR1 SGHDN and CDR2 FVKESK. Deletions cut 1 base from V and 8 bases from J, with 24 bases between. The CDR3 runs to 18 residues. The CDR3 loop is CASSQVGDRSGLVHTIYF. The DNA of the CDR3 is TGTGCCAGCAGCCAAGTTGGAGACAGGTCTGGTTTGGTACACACCATATATTTT.